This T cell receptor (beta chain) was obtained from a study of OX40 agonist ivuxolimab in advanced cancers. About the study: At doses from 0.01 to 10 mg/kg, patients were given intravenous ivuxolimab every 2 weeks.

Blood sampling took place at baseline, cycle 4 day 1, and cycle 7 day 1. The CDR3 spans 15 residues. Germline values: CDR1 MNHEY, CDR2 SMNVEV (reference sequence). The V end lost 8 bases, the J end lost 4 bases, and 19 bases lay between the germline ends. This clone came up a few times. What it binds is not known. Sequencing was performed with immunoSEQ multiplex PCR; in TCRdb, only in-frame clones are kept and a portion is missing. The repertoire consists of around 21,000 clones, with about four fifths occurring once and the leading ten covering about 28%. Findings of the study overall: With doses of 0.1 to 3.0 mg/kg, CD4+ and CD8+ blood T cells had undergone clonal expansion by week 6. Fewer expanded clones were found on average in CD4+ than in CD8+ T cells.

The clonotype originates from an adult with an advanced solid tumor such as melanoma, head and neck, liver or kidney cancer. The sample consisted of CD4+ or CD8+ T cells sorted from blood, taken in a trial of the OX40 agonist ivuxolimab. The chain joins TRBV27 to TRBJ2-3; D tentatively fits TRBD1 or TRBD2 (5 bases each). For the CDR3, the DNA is TGTGCCAGCGCCCCCGGGACCTACCCCGCAGATACGCAGTATTTT. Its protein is CASAPGTYPADTQYF.